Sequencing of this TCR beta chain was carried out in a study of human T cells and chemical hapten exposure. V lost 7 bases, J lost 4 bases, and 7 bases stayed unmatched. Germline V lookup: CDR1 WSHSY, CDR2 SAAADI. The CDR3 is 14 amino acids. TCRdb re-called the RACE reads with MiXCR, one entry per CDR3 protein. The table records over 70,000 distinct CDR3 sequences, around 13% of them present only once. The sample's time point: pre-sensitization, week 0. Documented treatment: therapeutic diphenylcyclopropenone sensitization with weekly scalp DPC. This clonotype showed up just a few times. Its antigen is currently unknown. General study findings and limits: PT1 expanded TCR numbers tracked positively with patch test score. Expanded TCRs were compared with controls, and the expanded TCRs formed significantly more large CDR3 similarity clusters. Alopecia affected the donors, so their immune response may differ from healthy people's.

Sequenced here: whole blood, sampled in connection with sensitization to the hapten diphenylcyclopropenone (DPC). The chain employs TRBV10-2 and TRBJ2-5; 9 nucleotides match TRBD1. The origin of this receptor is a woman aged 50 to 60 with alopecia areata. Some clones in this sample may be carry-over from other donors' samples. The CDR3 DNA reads TGCGCCAGCAAGGGACAGGGTACAACAGAGACCCAGTACTTC. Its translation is CASKGQGTTETQYF.